This T cell receptor (beta chain) was documented in a study of T cells in Graves' hyperthyroidism and ophthalmopathy. The ends were cut back, 6 bases at V and 0 bases at J, with 11 bases in the middle. Per the germline V gene, CDR1 is MDHEN and CDR2 is SYDVKM. This CDR3 spans 15 amino acids. This clonotype was seen only once. RNA transcripts were the template for amplifying TCR beta CDR3 regions. HTBI primers were employed in a first-round RT-PCR of the TCR CDR3. TCRdb called the multiplex PCR reads again in MiXCR, with one record for every CDR3 protein. This table holds about 350,000 distinct CDR3 sequences, 18% found once.

This receptor was identified in a woman aged 40 to 55 with Graves' ophthalmopathy. The chain joins TRBV28 to TRBJ2-2; D remains unclear. The sample taken for sequencing was blood. The CDR3 spells CASRTNNANTGELFF. CDR3 in DNA: TGTGCCAGCAGGACGAACAACGCGAACACCGGGGAGCTGTTTTTT. The variable domain in full, with the rest retrieved from reference TRBV28 and TRBJ2-2, is DVKVTQSSRYLVKRTGEKVFLECVQDMDHENMFWYRQDPGLGLRLIYFSYDVKMKEKGDIPEGYSVSREKKERFSLILESASTNQTSMYLCASRTNNANTGELFFGEGSRLTVL.